These T cell receptor beta chains were read from a single sample in a study of blood T cells in healthy people across ages. TCRdb redid the calling of the 5' RACE reads with MiXCR, one entry per CDR3 protein. The top ten clones hold about 3.8% of a sample with 1.5 million to 1.9 million distinct CDR3 sequences, roughly 43% of them seen once. The sample consisted of blood. These receptors originate from a woman in her late teens or twenties in good health. The conserved cysteine and the conserved F or W are not part of the CDR3 here. Rows give clone size only sometimes, using once, few, many, or a class for an expanded clone.

TRBV12-3/TRBV12-4	TRBJ2-5	-	ASSRRRGEETQY
TRBV27	TRBJ1-2	-	ASSLSLGTGYGYT
TRBV6-5	TRBJ2-3	-	ASVGTGDSTDTQY
TRBV25-1	TRBJ2-6	many	ASSIGANVLT
TRBV2	TRBJ2-5	-	ASSEIAGGNEQY
TRBV11-2	TRBJ2-1	once	ASSPDNSYEQF
TRBV29-1	TRBJ2-7	-	SVGLLAGSSYEQY
TRBV7-9	TRBJ1-1	few	ASSTHRAGYTEAF
TRBV30	TRBJ2-1	few	AWSSGTSGAGDEQF
TRBV29-1	TRBJ2-6	-	SVAAGISGANVLT
TRBV29-1	TRBJ1-1	-	SVGGSTNTEAF
TRBV4-2	TRBJ1-1	-	ASSQETGPNTEAF
TRBV27	TRBJ2-1	few	ASSWFEGADYNEQF
TRBV12-3/TRBV12-4	-	-	ASSLANLAGVETQY
TRBV20-1	TRBJ2-3	many	SARGLAGSTDTQY
TRBV7-9	TRBJ2-3	-	ATQPRLAGPDTQY
TRBV6-2/TRBV6-3	TRBJ2-1	many	ASHQGRGQF
TRBV11-2	TRBJ2-1	few	ASSLHTSGYNEQF
TRBV10-3	TRBJ2-3	many	AIREDGPDTQY
TRBV5-1	-	once	ASSLPGPLNEQY
TRBV20-1	TRBJ1-5	-	GAQGNNQPQH
TRBV29-1	TRBJ2-1	-	SVDTAGVIRNEQF
TRBV6-2/TRBV6-3	TRBJ2-1	-	ASSYDGGGPLEQF
TRBV7-9	TRBJ1-1	-	ASSLGGGLNAEAF
TRBV5-1	TRBJ1-2	many	ASSSDGTYYGYT
TRBV12-3/TRBV12-4	TRBJ1-2	few	ASTLGGGGYT
TRBV28	TRBJ1-4	-	ASSSSRAGVGEKLF
TRBV20-1	TRBJ2-7	-	SARTSSSYNEQY
TRBV6-6	TRBJ2-1	few	ASSSGTGSDNEQF
TRBV20-1	TRBJ1-2	-	SATTGFGYT
TRBV20-1	TRBJ2-7	once	SARGGGATYEQY
TRBV24-1	TRBJ2-7	-	ATSDGTSGRGTYEQY
TRBV25-1	TRBJ2-7	-	ASSTSPGVASSYEQY
TRBV4-1	TRBJ2-1	few	ASSHKVGGSFDNEQF
TRBV20-1	-	-	SARTSGEYNEQY
TRBV29-1	TRBJ1-4	-	SVGGGQGSTNEKLF
TRBV7-2	TRBJ1-2	-	ASSLAMPGQVEKGYGYT
TRBV3-1	TRBJ2-7	-	ASSQDFPYEQY
TRBV14	TRBJ2-1	-	VSSRRSGGNYNEQF
TRBV6-5	TRBJ2-3	many	ASSYVGWDTQY
TRBV20-1	TRBJ2-3	few	SARDMTGGGDTQY
TRBV2	TRBJ1-1	-	ASMGTGNTEAF
TRBV6-5	TRBJ2-1	few	ASSRKAGEQF
TRBV5-1	TRBJ2-1	-	ASSFRLGGFDEQF
TRBV27	-	few	ASRMTSGSAEQY
TRBV4-1	TRBJ1-1	few	ASSPGTRKMNTEAF
TRBV2	TRBJ1-5	-	ASSQDSVRQPQH
TRBV25-1	TRBJ2-7	few	ASRTTTGTGWDEQY
TRBV20-1	TRBJ2-3	-	SHFGGGGTDTQY
TRBV20-1	TRBJ1-4	few	SARDTGGREKLF
TRBV14	TRBJ1-1	-	ASSRTKKAFNTEAF
TRBV29-1	TRBJ2-1	-	SVEDRTESYNEQF
TRBV7-9	TRBJ1-3	-	ASSGISRGPVNTIY